This entry is about one TCR beta chain. This sample is part of a study of blood T cell repertoires in COVID-19. The wider study: COVID-19 samples from acute and convalescent phases originated in the United States, Italy and Spain. Sources were T cells, B-cell-depleted T cells, or PBMCs; the material itself was cDNA or gDNA.

As handled by the study authors: Nucleated cell number was recorded as an estimate derived from reference gene primer amplification. Here immunoSEQ multiplex PCR was the method, and the copy in TCRdb shows in-frame clones only, minus some. That table furnishes V, J and clone size, whereas the DNA furnished D and trimming. There are some 15,000 clones in the sample; 70% to 90% occur only once, and over 2% lies in the top ten. CDR3 length: 15 amino acids. Trimming cost V 0 bases and J 0 bases, with 9 bases left between them. Looked up from germline, CDR1 is LGHNA and CDR2 is YSLEER. The source material was peripheral blood. The clonotype originates from a woman aged 70-85 years in a cohort sampled during active or convalescent COVID-19. This chain joins TRBV4-3 and TRBJ2-7; D not certain. The CDR3 DNA sequence: TGCGCCAGCAGCCAAGATCCCGAGAGCTCCTACGAGCAGTACTTC. Translation gives CASSQDPESSYEQYF.